Presented here are 20 T cell receptor beta chains from one specimen sequenced in a study of T-cell reconstitution after alpha-beta-depleted transplantation in children. Unique molecular identifiers were used in preparing the TCRbeta library. TCRdb re-analysed the PCR reads in MiXCR, keeping a single row per CDR3 protein. The repertoire holds 780,000 or so distinct CDR3 sequences, with roughly 15% as singletons. The source material was PBMCs, mostly from graft donor cells, sampled 360 days after TCRalphabeta/CD19-depleted stem cell transplant. The receptor set was obtained from a male patient between 10 and 17 years old who had a stem cell transplant for acute lymphoblastic leukemia, so the T cells may come from the graft donor.

The chain has TRBV9 and TRBJ1-1, with D hard to call. This CDR3 is built from 11 residues. Trimming stripped 4 bases from V and 8 bases from J, with 9 bases between. Per the germline V gene, CDR1 is SGDLS and CDR2 is YYNGEE. CDR3 protein: CASSSGPEAFF. The CDR3, as DNA: TGTGCCAGCAGCTCTGGACCCGAAGCTTTCTTT.

The chain is built from TRBV7-3 and TRBJ2-3; perhaps TRBD1 as D (6 bases). The ends were cut back, 1 base at V and 4 bases at J, with 24 bases in the middle. The CDR3 extends over 19 amino acids. Per germline, CDR1 SGHTA and CDR2 FQGTGA. CDR3 in amino acids: CASSLRGLEGGGPSDTQYF. CDR3 nucleotide sequence: TGTGCCAGCAGCTTAAGGGGGCTAGAGGGCGGTGGCCCCTCAGATACGCAGTATTTT.

V and J are TRBV27 and TRBJ2-7, with a possible D match to TRBD2 (6 bases). The germline V gene has CDR1 MNHEY and CDR2 SMNVEV (reference sequence). The V and J ends lost 3 bases and 5 bases respectively, with 17 bases between them. This CDR3 is 15 amino acids long. CDR3: CASSLEGRSRDEQYF. In DNA form, the CDR3 reads TGTGCCAGCAGTTTGGAGGGGAGGTCCCGGGACGAGCAGTACTTC.

This clonotype was found a few times. This chain uses TRBV3-1 with TRBJ2-1, with 7 bases matching TRBD2. V shed 4 bases, J shed 11 bases, and the junction held 2 bases outside the gene matches. The CDR3 length is 11 residues. CDR1 is LGHDT, CDR2 YNNKEL, per germline (reference sequence). CDR3 amino acids: CASSRREKQFF. The CDR3 DNA reads TGTGCCAGCAGCCGGCGGGAGAAGCAGTTCTTC.

V gene TRBV12-3 or TRBV12-4 combines with J gene TRBJ2-5; tentative D call: TRBD2 (5 bases). V gave up 5 bases and J gave up 4 bases, with 17 bases separating them. CDR3 length: 15 amino acids. In nucleotides, the CDR3 is TGTGCCAGCAGTCCGAGAGCGGACCCGCCAGAGACCCAGTACTTC. Translation: CASSPRADPPETQYF.

This clonotype has more than one count but fewer than ten. The chain recombines TRBV12-3 or TRBV12-4 with TRBJ2-3; maybe TRBD1 (6 bases). The CDR3 runs 15 residues. V lost 6 bases and J 2 bases, leaving 15 bases between the germline ends. CDR3 in DNA: TGTGCCAGCAGGGGGCAGGGGCCCTACACAGATACGCAGTATTTT. This sequence encodes CASRGQGPYTDTQYF.

This clonotype was counted between two and nine times. V is TRBV5-1 and J is TRBJ2-3; 10 bases line up with TRBD2. In germline, CDR1 is SGHRS, CDR2 YFSETQ. The CDR3 extends over 16 amino acids. With 4 bases clipped from V and 5 bases from J, the junction kept 10 bases outside the gene matches. CDR3: CASSRLLAGVGDTQYF. CDR3 in DNA: TGCGCCAGCAGCCGCCTTCTAGCGGGAGTAGGAGATACGCAGTATTTT.

The chain links TRBV12-3 or TRBV12-4 to TRBJ2-2, with a possible D match to TRBD2 (6 bases). The length of the CDR3 is 14 residues. V was clipped by 6 bases and J by 6 bases, with 14 bases between them. The CDR3 DNA is TGTGCCAGCAGCCCGGGGGAGATAGCCGGGGAGCTGTTTTTT. This codes for CASSPGEIAGELFF.

The genes are TRBV30 and TRBJ2-3; D not certain. Looked up from germline, CDR1 is GTSNPN and CDR2 is SVGIG (reference sequence). The germline V and J ends were trimmed by 2 bases and 2 bases, with 5 bases remaining between them. The CDR3 is 12 amino acids. CDR3: CAWSRYTDTQYF. The CDR3 region has the DNA TGTGCCTGGAGTCGCTACACAGATACGCAGTATTTT.

This rearrangement joins TRBV7-7 to TRBJ1-4; 9 nucleotides line up with TRBD1. The CDR3 has 18 amino acids. The V and J ends lost 3 bases and 4 bases, in that order; junction bases with no gene match: 12. In germline, CDR1 is SSHAT, CDR2 FNYEAQ (reference sequence). The CDR3 loop reads CASSLCGQGSTDNEKLFF. In nucleotides, the CDR3 is TGTGCCAGCAGCTTGTGCGGACAGGGGTCGACTGATAATGAAAAACTGTTTTTT.

Only a few counts were recorded for this clonotype. V is TRBV20-1 and J is TRBJ2-7; D gene uncertain. V was trimmed by 1 base and J by 4 bases, leaving 11 bases between them. Germline CDR1 reads DFQATT; CDR2 reads SNEGSKA (reference sequence). The CDR3 spans 13 residues. The CDR3 DNA reads as TGCAGTGCTAGAGCTCAGGCCCTTTACGAGCAGTACTTC. Its protein product is CSARAQALYEQYF.

This rearrangement joins TRBV25-1 to TRBJ2-7, with D possibly TRBD1 on 5 matching bases. The CDR3 has 15 residues. Germline V gene lookup returns CDR1 MGHDK and CDR2 SYGVNS. The ends were cut back, 8 bases at V and 3 bases at J, with 20 bases in the middle. The CDR3 is CASLPEQAPSYEQYF. The DNA for the CDR3 is TGTGCCAGCCTCCCGGAACAGGCCCCCAGCTACGAGCAGTACTTC.

In this sample, this clonotype turned up many times. CDR3 in amino acids: CSARGVGGPYNEQFF. The CDR3 DNA follows: TGCAGTGCTAGAGGGGTAGGGGGCCCCTACAATGAGCAGTTCTTC. The V gene is TRBV20-1, the J gene TRBJ2-1, with TRBD1 matching over 7 bases. Germline V gene sequence: CDR1 DFQATT, CDR2 SNEGSKA (reference sequence). The V and J ends lost 1 base and 2 bases, in that order; junction bases with no gene match: 5. This CDR3 contains 15 residues.

A single count supports this clonotype. The chain employs TRBV20-1 and TRBJ2-7; 8 nucleotides agree with TRBD1. Per the germline V gene, CDR1 is DFQATT and CDR2 is SNEGSKA (reference sequence). The V segment lost 0 bases and the J segment 0 bases; nucleotides outside the gene matches: 4. The length of the CDR3 is 15 residues. CDR3 loop: CSARDKDRGSYEQYF. CDR3 sequence (DNA): TGCAGTGCTAGAGATAAAGACAGGGGCTCCTACGAGCAGTACTTC.

V is TRBV5-1 and J is TRBJ2-5; 7 nucleotides line up with TRBD1. This CDR3 region has 15 residues. Germline V gene sequence: CDR1 SGHRS, CDR2 YFSETQ. V dropped 4 bases and J dropped 2; count of bases not matched to a gene: 8. CDR3 nucleotides: TGCGCCAGCAGCCCTTTTCGGGGACAGCAAGAGACCCAGTACTTC. This codes for CASSPFRGQQETQYF. The variable domain in full, completed from reference TRBV5-1 and TRBJ2-5, reads KAGVTQTPRYLIKTRGQQVTLSCSPISGHRSVSWYQQTPGQGLQFLFEYFSETQRNKGNFPGRFSGRQFSNSRSEMNVSTLELGDSALYLCASSPFRGQQETQYFGPGTRLLVL.

The chain links TRBV4-2 to TRBJ2-1; possibly TRBD2 for D (5 bases). V lost 3 bases, J lost 4 bases, and 22 bases lay in between. The germline V gene has CDR1 LGHNA and CDR2 YNFKEQ. CDR3 length: 18 amino acids. The CDR3: CASSQGVSVQTPYNEQFF. CDR3 sequence (DNA): TGTGCCAGCAGCCAGGGTGTTAGCGTCCAAACCCCTTACAATGAGCAGTTCTTC.

The V and J genes are TRBV25-1 and TRBJ2-4; D is unresolved. V was shortened by 3 bases and J by 0 bases, with 18 bases between the two germline ends. Germline V gene data show CDR1 as MGHDK and CDR2 as SYGVNS. The length of the CDR3 is 18 residues. CDR3 sequence reads: CASSESWQLPLAKNIQYF. CDR3 coding DNA: TGTGCCAGCAGTGAGTCCTGGCAGTTACCCCTAGCCAAAAACATTCAGTACTTC. Looking up the rest from reference TRBV25-1 and TRBJ2-4 gives the full variable domain: EADIYQTPRYLVIGTGKKITLECSQTMGHDKMYWYQQDPGMELHLIHYSYGVNSTEKGDLSSESTVSRIRTEHFPLTLESARPSHTSQYLCASSESWQLPLAKNIQYFGAGTRLSVL.

This clonotype occurred many times. The rearrangement uses TRBV12-3 or TRBV12-4 and TRBJ2-7; D remains unclear. Trimming cost V 3 bases and J 0 bases, with 15 bases left between them. CDR3 size: 16 residues. The CDR3: CASSFGGELSSYEQYF. Written as DNA, the CDR3 is TGTGCCAGCAGTTTTGGCGGTGAGTTGAGCTCCTACGAGCAGTACTTC.

This clonotype was recorded a few times. V is TRBV7-9 and J is TRBJ2-2, with TRBD2 identical over 10 bases. Germline V lookup: CDR1 SEHNR, CDR2 FQNEAQ (reference sequence). V gave up 5 bases and J gave up 0 bases; unmatched junction bases: 6. CDR3 size: 17 residues. CDR3 bases: TGTGCCAGCAGCCCGGGACTAGCGACAACGAACACCGGGGAGCTGTTTTTT. The encoded protein is CASSPGLATTNTGELFF.

The V and J genes are TRBV5-1 and TRBJ2-7; D might be TRBD1 (5 bases). V was pared by 4 bases and J by 0 bases, with 14 bases between. The CDR3 has 15 residues. Germline V lookup: CDR1 SGHRS, CDR2 YFSETQ. CDR3 region: CASSVDRAFSYEQYF. The CDR3 coding sequence is TGCGCCAGCAGCGTAGACAGAGCCTTCTCCTACGAGCAGTACTTC.